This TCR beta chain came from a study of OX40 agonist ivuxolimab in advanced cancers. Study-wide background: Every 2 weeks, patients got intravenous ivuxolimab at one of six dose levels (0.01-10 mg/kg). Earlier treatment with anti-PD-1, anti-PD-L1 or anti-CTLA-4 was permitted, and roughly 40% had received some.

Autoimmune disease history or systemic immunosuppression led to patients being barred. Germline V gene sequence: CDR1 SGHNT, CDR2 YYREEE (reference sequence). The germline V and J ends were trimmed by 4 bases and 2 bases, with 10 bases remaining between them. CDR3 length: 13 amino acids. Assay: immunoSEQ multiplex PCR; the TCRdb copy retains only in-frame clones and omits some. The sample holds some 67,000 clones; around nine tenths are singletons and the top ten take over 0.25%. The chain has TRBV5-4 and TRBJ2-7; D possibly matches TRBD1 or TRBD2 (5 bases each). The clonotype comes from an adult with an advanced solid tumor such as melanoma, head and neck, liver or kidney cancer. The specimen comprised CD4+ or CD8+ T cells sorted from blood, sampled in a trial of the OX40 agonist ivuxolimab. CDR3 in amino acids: CASSRDGAYEQYF. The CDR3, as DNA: TGTGCCAGCAGCCGGGACGGTGCCTACGAGCAGTACTTC. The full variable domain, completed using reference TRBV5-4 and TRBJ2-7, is ETGVTQSPTHLIKTRGQQVTLRCSSQSGHNTVSWYQQALGQGPQFIFQYYREEENGRGNFPPRFSGLQFPNYSSELNVNALELDDSALYLCASSRDGAYEQYFGPGTRLTVT.